The T cell receptor beta chain described here comes from a study of PD-L1 blockade in urothelial cancer. Study at large: In the patient group, about 85% of the roughly 30 were males with bladder-origin urothelial cancer. Prior chemotherapy ranged from 0 to 3 regimens per patient. Blood gave a median about 140,000 T cells.

Study-level findings and limits: Below-median pretreatment blood TCR clonality was associated with improved progression-free and overall survival.

This clone was observed a few times. The antigen is undetermined. This table comes from immunoSEQ multiplex PCR, and its TCRdb copy is limited to in-frame clones, with some not included. Counted here are some 66,000 clones, roughly 86% occurring once; the ten biggest clones make up under 15%. Described time point: pretreatment peripheral blood. The V end lost 1 base, the J end lost 0 bases, and 10 bases lay between the germline ends. CDR3 length: 15 amino acids. The V gene's germline CDR1 is MNHNS and CDR2 SASEGT. The chain carries TRBV6-1 and TRBJ2-7; D is possibly TRBD1 (6 bases). This receptor was identified in a man aged 55 to 69 with urothelial cancer. This material consisted of PBMCs, taken around atezolizumab (anti-PD-L1) treatment. CDR3 DNA: TGTGCCAGCAGTGAAGGACAGGTCAGCTCCTACGAGCAGTACTTC. Its protein is CASSEGQVSSYEQYF.